Here is one T cell receptor beta chain with its context. The sample originates from a study of T cells after somatic rescue of genetic block. Produced via immunoSEQ multiplex PCR; TCRdb's table is partial and in-frame only. The sample contains roughly 55,000 clones, around 96% of which appear only once. The CDR3 consists of 15 residues. Germline CDR1 reads SEHNR; CDR2 reads FQNEAQ (reference sequence). The receptor comes from a child younger than two. The rearrangement joins TRBV7-9 to TRBJ2-5; 7 nucleotides agree with TRBD1. TRBJ2-7 explains the end of the DNA better; the J call may be wrong. The material sequenced was peripheral blood mononuclear cells (PBMCs). CDR3 DNA: TGTGCCAGCAGCCACGGGGACAGCTACTCCTACGAGCAGTACTTC. Residues: CASSHGDSYSYEQYF.